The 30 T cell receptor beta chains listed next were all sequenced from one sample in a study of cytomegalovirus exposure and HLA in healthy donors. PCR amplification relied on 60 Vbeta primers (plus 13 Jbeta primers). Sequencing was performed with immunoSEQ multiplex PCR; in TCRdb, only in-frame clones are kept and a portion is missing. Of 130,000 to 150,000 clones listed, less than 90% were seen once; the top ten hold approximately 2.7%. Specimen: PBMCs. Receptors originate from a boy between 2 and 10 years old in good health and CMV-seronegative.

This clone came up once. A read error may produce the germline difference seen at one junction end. CDR3 coding DNA: TGTTCCAGCAGCTTAGGGCACGGAGGATCCGAAAACACCATATATTTT. It translates to CSSSLGHGGSENTIYF. The V and J genes are TRBV7-9 and TRBJ1-3; D remains ambiguous. CDR1 and CDR2 (germline): SEHNR, FQNEAQ (reference sequence). This CDR3 spans 16 amino acids. The variable domain in full, completed from reference TRBV7-9 and TRBJ1-3, reads DTGVSQNPRHKITKRGQNVTFRCDPISEHNRLYWYRQTLGQGPEFLTYFQNEAQLEKSRLLSDRFSAERPKGSFSTLEIQRTEQGDSAMYLCSSSLGHGGSENTIYFGEGSWLTVV.

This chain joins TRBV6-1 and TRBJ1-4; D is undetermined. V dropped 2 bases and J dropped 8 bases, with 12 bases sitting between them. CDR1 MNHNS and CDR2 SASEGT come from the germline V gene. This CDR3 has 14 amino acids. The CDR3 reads CASSEYWVQEKLFF. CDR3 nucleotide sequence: TGTGCCAGCAGTGAATACTGGGTACAGGAAAAACTGTTTTTT.

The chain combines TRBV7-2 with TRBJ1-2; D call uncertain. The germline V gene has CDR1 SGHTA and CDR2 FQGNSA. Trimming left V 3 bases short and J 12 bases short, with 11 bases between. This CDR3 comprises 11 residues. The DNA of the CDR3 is TGTGCCAGCAGCTTGTTGGAGGTCCACACCTTC. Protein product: CASSLLEVHTF.

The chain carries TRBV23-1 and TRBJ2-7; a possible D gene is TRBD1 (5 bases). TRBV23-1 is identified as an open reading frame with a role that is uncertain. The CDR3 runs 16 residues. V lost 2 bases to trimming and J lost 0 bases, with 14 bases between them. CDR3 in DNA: TGCGCCAGCAGTCAAGAAGACAGAAGGAGCTCCTACGAGCAGTACTTC. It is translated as CASSQEDRRSSYEQYF.

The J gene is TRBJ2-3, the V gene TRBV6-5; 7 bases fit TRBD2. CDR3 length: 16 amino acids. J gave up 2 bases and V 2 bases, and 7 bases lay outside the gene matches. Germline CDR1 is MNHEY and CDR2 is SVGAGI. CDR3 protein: CASSYAASGATDTQYF. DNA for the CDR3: TGTGCCAGCAGTTACGCGGCTAGCGGAGCCACAGATACGCAGTATTTT.

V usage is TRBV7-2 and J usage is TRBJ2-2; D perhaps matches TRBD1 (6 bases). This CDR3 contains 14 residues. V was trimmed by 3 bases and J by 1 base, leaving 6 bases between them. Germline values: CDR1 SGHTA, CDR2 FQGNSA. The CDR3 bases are TGTGCCAGCAGCTTGGGACAGAACACCGGGGAGCTGTTTTTT. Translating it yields CASSLGQNTGELFF.

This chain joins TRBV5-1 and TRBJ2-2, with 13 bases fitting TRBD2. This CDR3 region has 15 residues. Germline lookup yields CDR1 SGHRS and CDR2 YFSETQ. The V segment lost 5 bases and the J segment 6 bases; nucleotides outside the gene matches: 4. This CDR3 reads CASRIGLAGAGELFF. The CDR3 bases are TGCGCCAGCAGGATCGGACTAGCGGGAGCCGGGGAGCTGTTTTTT. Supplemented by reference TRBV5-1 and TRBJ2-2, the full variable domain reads KAGVTQTPRYLIKTRGQQVTLSCSPISGHRSVSWYQQTPGQGLQFLFEYFSETQRNKGNFPGRFSGRQFSNSRSEMNVSTLELGDSALYLCASRIGLAGAGELFFGEGSRLTVL.

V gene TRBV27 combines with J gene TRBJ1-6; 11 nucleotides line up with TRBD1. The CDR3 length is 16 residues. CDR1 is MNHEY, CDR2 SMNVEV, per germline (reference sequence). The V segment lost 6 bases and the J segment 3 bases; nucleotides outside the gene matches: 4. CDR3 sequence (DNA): TGTGCCAGCAGAGCCGGGACAGGGGGCTATAATTCACCCCTCCACTTT. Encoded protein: CASRAGTGGYNSPLHF.

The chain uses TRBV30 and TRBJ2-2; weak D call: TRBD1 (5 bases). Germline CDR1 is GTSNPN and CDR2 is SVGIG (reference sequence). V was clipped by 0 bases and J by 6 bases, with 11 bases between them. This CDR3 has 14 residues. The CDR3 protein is CAWSVLLGPGELFF. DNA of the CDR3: TGTGCCTGGAGTGTACTTTTGGGGCCCGGGGAGCTGTTTTTT.

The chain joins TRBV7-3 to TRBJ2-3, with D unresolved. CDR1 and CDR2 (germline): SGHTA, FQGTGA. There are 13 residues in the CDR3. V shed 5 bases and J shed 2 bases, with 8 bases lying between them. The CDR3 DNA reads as TGTGCCAGCAGCCGAACAGTCACAGATACGCAGTATTTT. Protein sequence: CASSRTVTDTQYF.

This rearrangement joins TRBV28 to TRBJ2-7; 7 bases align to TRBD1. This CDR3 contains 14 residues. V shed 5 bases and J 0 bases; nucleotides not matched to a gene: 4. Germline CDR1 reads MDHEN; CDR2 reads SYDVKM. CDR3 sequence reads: CASSVWDSSYEQYF. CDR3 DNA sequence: TGTGCCAGCAGTGTGTGGGACAGCTCCTACGAGCAGTACTTC.

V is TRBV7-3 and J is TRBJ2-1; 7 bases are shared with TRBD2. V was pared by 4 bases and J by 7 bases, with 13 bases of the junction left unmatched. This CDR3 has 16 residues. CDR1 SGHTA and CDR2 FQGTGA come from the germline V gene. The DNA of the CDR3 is TGTGCCAGCAGCTCGACGCGGGCGGGAGTACGAAATGAGCAGTTCTTC. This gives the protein CASSSTRAGVRNEQFF.

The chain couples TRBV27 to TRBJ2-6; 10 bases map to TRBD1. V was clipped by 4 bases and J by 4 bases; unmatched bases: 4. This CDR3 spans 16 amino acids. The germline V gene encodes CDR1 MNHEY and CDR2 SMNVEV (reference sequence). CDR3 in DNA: TGTGCCAGCAGTTGGACAGGGGGATCCGGGGCCAACGTCCTGACTTTC. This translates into CASSWTGGSGANVLTF.

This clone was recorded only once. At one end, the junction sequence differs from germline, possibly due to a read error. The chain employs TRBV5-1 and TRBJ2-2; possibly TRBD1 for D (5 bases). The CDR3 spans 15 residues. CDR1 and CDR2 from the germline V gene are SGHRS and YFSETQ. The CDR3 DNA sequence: TGTGCCAGCAGCACCATCAAAGGGGACACCGGGGAGCTGTTTTTT. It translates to CASSTIKGDTGELFF.

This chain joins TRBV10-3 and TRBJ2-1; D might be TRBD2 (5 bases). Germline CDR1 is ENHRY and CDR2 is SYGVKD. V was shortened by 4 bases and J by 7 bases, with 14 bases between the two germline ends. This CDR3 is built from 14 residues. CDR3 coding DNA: TGTGCCATCAGTGGCGACACCCGCGGGAATGAGCAGTTCTTC. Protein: CAISGDTRGNEQFF.

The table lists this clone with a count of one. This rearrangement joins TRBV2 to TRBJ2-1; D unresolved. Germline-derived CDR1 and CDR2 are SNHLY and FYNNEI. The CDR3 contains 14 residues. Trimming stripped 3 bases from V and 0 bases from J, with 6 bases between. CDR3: CASSERSSYNEQFF. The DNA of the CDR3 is TGTGCCAGCAGTGAGCGGAGCTCCTACAATGAGCAGTTCTTC.

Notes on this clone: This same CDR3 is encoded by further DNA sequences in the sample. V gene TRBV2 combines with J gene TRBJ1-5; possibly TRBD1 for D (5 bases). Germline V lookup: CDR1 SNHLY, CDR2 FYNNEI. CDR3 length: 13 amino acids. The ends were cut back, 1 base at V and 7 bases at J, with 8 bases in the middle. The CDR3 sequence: CASSEEGAQPQHF. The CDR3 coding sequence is TGTGCCAGCAGTGAAGAAGGGGCCCAGCCCCAGCATTTT.

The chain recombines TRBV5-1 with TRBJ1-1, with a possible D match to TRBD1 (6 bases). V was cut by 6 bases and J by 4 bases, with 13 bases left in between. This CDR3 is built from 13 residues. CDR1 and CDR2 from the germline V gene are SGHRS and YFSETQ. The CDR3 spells CASTGGGRTEAFF. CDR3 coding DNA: TGCGCCAGCACGGGGGGCGGCCGCACTGAAGCTTTCTTT.

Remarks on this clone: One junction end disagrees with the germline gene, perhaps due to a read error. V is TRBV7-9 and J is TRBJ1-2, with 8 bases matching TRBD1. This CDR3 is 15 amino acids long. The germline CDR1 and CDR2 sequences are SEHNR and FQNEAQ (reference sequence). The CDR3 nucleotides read TGTTCCAGCAGCAATGGACAGGGCTTGGACTATGGCTACACCTTC. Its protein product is CSSSNGQGLDYGYTF.

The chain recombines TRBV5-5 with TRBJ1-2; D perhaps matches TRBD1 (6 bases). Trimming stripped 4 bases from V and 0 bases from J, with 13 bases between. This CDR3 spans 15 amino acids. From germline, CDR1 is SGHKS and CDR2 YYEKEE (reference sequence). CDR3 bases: TGTGCCAGCAGCACAGGGTCCGCTACTAACTATGGCTACACCTTC. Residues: CASSTGSATNYGYTF.

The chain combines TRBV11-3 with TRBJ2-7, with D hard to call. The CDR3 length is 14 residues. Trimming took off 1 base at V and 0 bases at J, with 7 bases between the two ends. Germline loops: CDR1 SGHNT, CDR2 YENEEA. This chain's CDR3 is CASSLAGYSYEQYF. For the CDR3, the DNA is TGTGCCAGCAGCTTAGCGGGTTACTCCTACGAGCAGTACTTC.

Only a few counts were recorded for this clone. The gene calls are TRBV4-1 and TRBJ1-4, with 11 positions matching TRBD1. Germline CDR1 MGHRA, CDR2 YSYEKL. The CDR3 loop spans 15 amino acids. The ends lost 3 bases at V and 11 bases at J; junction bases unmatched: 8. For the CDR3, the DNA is TGCGCCAGCAGCCACCCAACGGGACAGGGGGGGAAACTGTTTTTT. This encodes CASSHPTGQGGKLFF.

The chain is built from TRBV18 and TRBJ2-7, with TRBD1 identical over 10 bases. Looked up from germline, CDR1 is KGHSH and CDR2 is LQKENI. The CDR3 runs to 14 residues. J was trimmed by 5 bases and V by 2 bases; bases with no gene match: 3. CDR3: CASSPGTGVHEQYF. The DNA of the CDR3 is TGTGCCAGCTCACCAGGGACAGGGGTCCACGAGCAGTACTTC.

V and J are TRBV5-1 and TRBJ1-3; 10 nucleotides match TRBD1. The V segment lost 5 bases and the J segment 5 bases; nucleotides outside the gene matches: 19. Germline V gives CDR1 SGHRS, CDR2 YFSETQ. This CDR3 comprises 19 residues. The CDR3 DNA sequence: TGCGCCAGCAGGTCCGGGACAGGGGATACCGGCGAGGATCGAAACACCATATATTTT. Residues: CASRSGTGDTGEDRNTIYF. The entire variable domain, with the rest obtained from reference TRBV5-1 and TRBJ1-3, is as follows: KAGVTQTPRYLIKTRGQQVTLSCSPISGHRSVSWYQQTPGQGLQFLFEYFSETQRNKGNFPGRFSGRQFSNSRSEMNVSTLELGDSALYLCASRSGTGDTGEDRNTIYFGEGSWLTVV.

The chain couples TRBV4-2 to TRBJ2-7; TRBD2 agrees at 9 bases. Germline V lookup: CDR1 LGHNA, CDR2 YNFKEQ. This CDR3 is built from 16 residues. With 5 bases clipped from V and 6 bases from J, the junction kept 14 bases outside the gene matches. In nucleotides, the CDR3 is TGTGCCAGCAGCGAAAGAGCGGGGGGCCCGGCGGGCGAGCAGTACTTC. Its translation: CASSERAGGPAGEQYF.

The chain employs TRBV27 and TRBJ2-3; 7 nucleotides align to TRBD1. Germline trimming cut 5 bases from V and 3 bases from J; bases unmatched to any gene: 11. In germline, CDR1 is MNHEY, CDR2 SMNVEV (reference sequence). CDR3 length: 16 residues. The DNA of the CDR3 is TGTGCCAGCAGTCGACAGGGAAAATCCTTTACAGATACGCAGTATTTT. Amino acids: CASSRQGKSFTDTQYF.

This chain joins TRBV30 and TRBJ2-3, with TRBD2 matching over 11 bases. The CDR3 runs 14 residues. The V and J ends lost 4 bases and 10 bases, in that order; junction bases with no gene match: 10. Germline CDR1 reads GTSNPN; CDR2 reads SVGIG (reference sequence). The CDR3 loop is CAWKTSGVTVPQYF. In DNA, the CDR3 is TGTGCCTGGAAGACTAGCGGGGTTACGGTCCCGCAGTATTTT.

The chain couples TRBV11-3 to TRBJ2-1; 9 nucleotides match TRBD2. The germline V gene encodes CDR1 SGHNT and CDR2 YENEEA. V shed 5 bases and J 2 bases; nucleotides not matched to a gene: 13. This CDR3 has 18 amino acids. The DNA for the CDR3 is TGTGCCAGCAGCCCTTGGTTAGCGGGAGCCGGCGCCTACAATGAGCAGTTCTTC. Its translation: CASSPWLAGAGAYNEQFF.

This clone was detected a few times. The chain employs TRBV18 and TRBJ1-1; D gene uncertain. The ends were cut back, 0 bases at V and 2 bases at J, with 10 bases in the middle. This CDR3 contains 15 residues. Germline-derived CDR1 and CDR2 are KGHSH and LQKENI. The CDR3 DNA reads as TGTGCCAGCTCACCACCTCACCGCGTCAACACTGAAGCTTTCTTT. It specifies CASSPPHRVNTEAFF.

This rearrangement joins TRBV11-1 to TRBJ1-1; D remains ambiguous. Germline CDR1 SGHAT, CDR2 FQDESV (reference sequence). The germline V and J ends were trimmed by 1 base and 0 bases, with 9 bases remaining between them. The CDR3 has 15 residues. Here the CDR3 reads CASSLEKEMNTEAFF. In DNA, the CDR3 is TGTGCCAGCAGCTTAGAAAAGGAGATGAACACTGAAGCTTTCTTT. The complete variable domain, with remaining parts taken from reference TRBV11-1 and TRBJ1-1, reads EAEVAQSPRYKITEKSQAVAFWCDPISGHATLYWYRQILGQGPELLVQFQDESVVDDSQLPKDRFSAERLKGVDSTLKIQPAELGDSAMYLCASSLEKEMNTEAFFGQGTRLTVV.